These T cell receptor beta chains were read from a single sample in a study of shared clonotypes between healthy human individuals. Measured with immunoSEQ multiplex PCR; TCRdb has only the in-frame clones, and not every one. This table has roughly 2.2 million clones, 80% to 95% appearing once. Sequencing was done on a sample of naive CD4+ T cells from PBMCs. Receptors originate from a man between 18 and 29 years old in good health. Some clones in this sample may be carry-over from other donors' samples. CDR3s include the opening cysteine and the closing phenylalanine or tryptophan. A D gene is named only where the DNA matches it firmly. Clone size is stated in some rows and not others, as once, few, many or a class when expanded.

CASYPLQGIAPEAFF	TGTGCCAGCTACCCCCTGCAGGGAATTGCACCTGAAGCTTTCTTT	TRBV7-9	TRBJ1-1	.	.
CASSATGSPKKHF	TGTGCCAGCAGCGCGACAGGCTCCCCGAAGAAGCATTTT	TRBV7-2	TRBJ1-5	.	.
CASSLGLATYNEQFF	TGTGCCAGCAGCTTGGGTCTAGCGACCTACAATGAGCAGTTCTTC	TRBV7-3	TRBJ2-1	.	.
CASMWENTEAFF	TGTGCCAGCATGTGGGAAAACACTGAAGCTTTCTTT	TRBV25-1	TRBJ1-1	.	.
CASSLGSQGGQEQYF	TGCGCCAGCAGCTTGGGCTCACAAGGCGGACAAGAGCAGTACTTC	TRBV5-1	TRBJ2-7	.	.
CASSLVPEDTQYF	TGTGCCAGCAGCTTAGTCCCAGAAGATACGCAGTATTTT	TRBV7-7	TRBJ2-3	.	.
CASSRLAGTYNEQFF	TGTGCCAGCAGCAGACTAGCGGGTACATACAATGAGCAGTTCTTC	TRBV6-4	TRBJ2-1	.	TRBD2
CASRLASGVSYTF	TGTGCCAGCAGACTCGCGTCAGGGGTCAGCTACACCTTC	TRBV6-5	TRBJ1-2	.	.
CASSLLAPEQYF	TGTGCCAGCAGCTTACTAGCCCCCGAGCAGTACTTC	TRBV7-9	TRBJ2-7	.	.
CASRGGSYTGELFF	TGCGCCAGCAGAGGCGGGAGCTACACCGGGGAGCTGTTTTTT	TRBV5-1	TRBJ2-2	once	TRBD2
CASSEDPGRMNTEAFF	TGTGCCAGCAGTGAAGACCCGGGCAGGATGAACACTGAAGCTTTCTTT	TRBV6-1	TRBJ1-1	once	.
CASSLEGTNEKLFF	TGCGCCAGCAGCTTGGAGGGGACTAATGAAAAACTGTTTTTT	TRBV5-1	TRBJ1-4	few	.
CASSRAKEEYEQYF	TGCGCCAGCAGCCGAGCAAAAGAAGAATACGAGCAGTACTTC	TRBV5-1	TRBJ2-7	.	.